This T cell receptor (beta chain) emerged from a study of shared clonotypes between healthy human individuals. Findings and limits, study-wide: Estimated clonotype richness was generally higher in naive than memory subsets. Limited genetic and exposure-history diversity came from having few donors.

Positive CCR7 selection of CD45RO-negative cells yielded the naive CD8 cells, and terminally differentiated effector memory CD45RA+ cells were excluded. Comments on this clone: Its antigen remains unidentified.

The data were produced by immunoSEQ multiplex PCR, yet TCRdb's version contains in-frame clones alone and is incomplete. The data hold hundreds of thousands of clones, with around 92% observed a single time. This CDR3 has 14 amino acids. The ends lost 4 bases at V and 13 bases at J; junction bases unmatched: 14. Per germline, CDR1 SGHNT and CDR2 YYREEE (reference sequence). The material sequenced was naive CD8+ T cells sorted from blood. The genes are TRBV5-4 and TRBJ1-5, with 7 bases identical to TRBD1. This TCR was recovered from a man in his thirties or forties in good health. DNA for the CDR3: TGTGCCAGCAGCAGAAGTGAGGACAGGTTCGAACAGCATTTT. Amino acid sequence: CASSRSEDRFEQHF.